This TCR beta chain was sequenced for a study of neurological immune-mediated disorders. Study overall: There were some 35 multiple sclerosis patients; about 30 were relapsing-remitting and 3 were secondary progressive. Study results and limitations: A possible signature was seen in one related-CDR3 cluster, into which phylogenetic grouping placed the repertoires of 18 of 34 multiple sclerosis patients.

Libraries used 2 million unsorted PBMCs kept frozen in RNAlater. This clonotype occurred many times. What it binds is not known. 5'RACE employing 10-nucleotide random UMIs yielded the cDNA. MiXCR, applied by TCRdb to the 5' RACE reads, yields one record per CDR3 protein. The profile shows about 62,000 distinct CDR3 sequences, around 4.8% of them singletons. The CDR3 spans 12 residues. V was shortened by 4 bases and J by 9 bases, with 10 bases between the two germline ends. Germline V gene lookup returns CDR1 SGHAT and CDR2 FQNNGV. The origin of this receptor is a woman aged 45 to 65 with multiple sclerosis. The sequenced material came from PBMCs. This chain connects TRBV11-2 to TRBJ2-1, with TRBD2 as a possible D gene (5 bases). The CDR3 DNA follows: TGTGCCAGCAGCTGGGGAGACGGTGAGCAGTTCTTC. Translating gives CASSWGDGEQFF.